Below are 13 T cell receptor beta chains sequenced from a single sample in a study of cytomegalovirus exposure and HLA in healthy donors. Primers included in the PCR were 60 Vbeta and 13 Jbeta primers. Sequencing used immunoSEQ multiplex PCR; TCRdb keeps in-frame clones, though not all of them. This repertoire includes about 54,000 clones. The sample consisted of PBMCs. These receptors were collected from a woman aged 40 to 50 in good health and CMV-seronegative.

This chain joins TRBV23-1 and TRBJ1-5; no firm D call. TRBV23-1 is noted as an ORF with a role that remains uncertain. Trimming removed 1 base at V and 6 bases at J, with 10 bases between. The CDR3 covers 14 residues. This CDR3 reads CASSQYMFPQPQHF. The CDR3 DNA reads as TGCGCCAGCAGTCAATACATGTTCCCTCAGCCCCAGCATTTT.

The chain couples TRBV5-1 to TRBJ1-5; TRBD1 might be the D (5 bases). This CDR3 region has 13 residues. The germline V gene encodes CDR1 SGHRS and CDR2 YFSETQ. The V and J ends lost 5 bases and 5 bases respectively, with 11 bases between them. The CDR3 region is CASSSQGDQPQHF. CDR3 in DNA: TGCGCCAGCAGTTCGCAGGGCGATCAGCCCCAGCATTTT. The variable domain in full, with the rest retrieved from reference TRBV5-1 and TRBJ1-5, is KAGVTQTPRYLIKTRGQQVTLSCSPISGHRSVSWYQQTPGQGLQFLFEYFSETQRNKGNFPGRFSGRQFSNSRSEMNVSTLELGDSALYLCASSSQGDQPQHFGDGTRLSIL.

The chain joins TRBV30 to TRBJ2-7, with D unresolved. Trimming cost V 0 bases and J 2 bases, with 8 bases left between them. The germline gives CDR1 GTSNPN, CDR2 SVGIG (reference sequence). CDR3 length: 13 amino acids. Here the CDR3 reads CAWSVLPPYEQYF. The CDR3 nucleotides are TGTGCCTGGAGTGTACTCCCCCCCTACGAGCAGTACTTC.

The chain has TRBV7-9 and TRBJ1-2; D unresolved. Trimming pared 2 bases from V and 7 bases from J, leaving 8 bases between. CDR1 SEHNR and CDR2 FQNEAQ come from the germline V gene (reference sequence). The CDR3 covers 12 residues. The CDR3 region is CASSLPRGGYTF. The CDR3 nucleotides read TGTGCCAGCAGCTTACCCCGGGGTGGCTACACCTTC.

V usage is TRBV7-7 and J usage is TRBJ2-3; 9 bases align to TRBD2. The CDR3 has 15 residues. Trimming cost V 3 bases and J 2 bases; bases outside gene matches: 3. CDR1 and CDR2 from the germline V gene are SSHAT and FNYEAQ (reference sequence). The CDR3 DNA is TGTGCCAGCAGCTTCGGGACTAGCTACACAGATACGCAGTATTTT. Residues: CASSFGTSYTDTQYF. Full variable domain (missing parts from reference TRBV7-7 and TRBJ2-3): GAGVSQSPRYKVTKRGQDVTLRCDPISSHATLYWYQQALGQGPEFLTYFNYEAQPDKSGLPSDRFSAERPEGSISTLTIQRTEQRDSAMYRCASSFGTSYTDTQYFGPGTRLTVL.

CDR3 in DNA: TGTGCCAGCAGCCTCTGGGCTAGCGGGAGGACCAATGAGCAGTTCTTC. Its translation: CASSLWASGRTNEQFF. The chain uses TRBV7-2 and TRBJ2-1; 11 nucleotides line up with TRBD2. The CDR3 contains 16 residues. V trimming: 5 bases; J trimming: 6 bases; junction bases outside the gene matches: 9. From germline, CDR1 is SGHTA and CDR2 FQGNSA.

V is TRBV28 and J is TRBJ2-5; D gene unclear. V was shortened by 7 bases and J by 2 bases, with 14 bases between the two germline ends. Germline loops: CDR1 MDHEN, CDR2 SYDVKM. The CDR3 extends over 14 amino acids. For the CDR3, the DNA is TGTGCCAGCACCCCCCCCGACATGCAAGAGACCCAGTACTTC. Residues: CASTPPDMQETQYF.

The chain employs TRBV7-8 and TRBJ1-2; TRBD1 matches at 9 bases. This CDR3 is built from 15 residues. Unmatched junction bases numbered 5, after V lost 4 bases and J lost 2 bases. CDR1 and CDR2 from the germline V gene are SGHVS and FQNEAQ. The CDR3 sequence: CASSYAGQGNYGYTF. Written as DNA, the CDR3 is TGTGCCAGCAGCTACGCGGGACAGGGAAACTATGGCTACACCTTC.

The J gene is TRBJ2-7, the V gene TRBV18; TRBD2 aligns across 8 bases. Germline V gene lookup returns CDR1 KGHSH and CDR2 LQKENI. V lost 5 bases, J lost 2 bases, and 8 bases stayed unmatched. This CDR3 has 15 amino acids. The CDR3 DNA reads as TGTGCCAGCTCATCGATAGCGGGACTTACCTACGAGCAGTACTTC. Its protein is CASSSIAGLTYEQYF.

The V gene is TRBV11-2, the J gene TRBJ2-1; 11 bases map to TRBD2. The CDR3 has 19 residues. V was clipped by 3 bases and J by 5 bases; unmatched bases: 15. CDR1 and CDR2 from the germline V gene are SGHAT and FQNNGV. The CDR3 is CASSFRRRLAGGTDNEQFF. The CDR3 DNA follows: TGTGCCAGCAGCTTCCGAAGGAGGCTAGCGGGGGGAACCGACAATGAGCAGTTCTTC.

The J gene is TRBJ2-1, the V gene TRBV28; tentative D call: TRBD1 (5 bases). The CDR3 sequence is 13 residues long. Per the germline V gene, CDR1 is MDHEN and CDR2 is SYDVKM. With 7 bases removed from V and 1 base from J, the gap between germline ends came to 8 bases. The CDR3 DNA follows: TGTGCCAGCACCAGACAGTCCTACAATGAGCAGTTCTTC. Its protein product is CASTRQSYNEQFF.

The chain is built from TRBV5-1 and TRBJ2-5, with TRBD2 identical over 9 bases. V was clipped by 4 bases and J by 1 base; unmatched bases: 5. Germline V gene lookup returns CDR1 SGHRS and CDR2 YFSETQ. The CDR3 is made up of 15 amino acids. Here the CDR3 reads CASSSGLAIQETQYF. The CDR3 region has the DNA TGCGCCAGCAGCAGTGGACTAGCGATCCAAGAGACCCAGTACTTC.

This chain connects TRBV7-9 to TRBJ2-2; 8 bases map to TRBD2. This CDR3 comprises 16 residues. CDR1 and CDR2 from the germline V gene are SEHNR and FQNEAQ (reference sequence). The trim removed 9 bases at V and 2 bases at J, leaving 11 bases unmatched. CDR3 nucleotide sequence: TGTGCCAGAAGGGGGGCGGGAGGAGTAAACACCGGGGAGCTGTTTTTT. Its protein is CARRGAGGVNTGELFF.